This T cell receptor (beta chain) originates from a study of shared clonotypes between healthy human individuals. General observations from the study: Researchers found naive subsets generally carried larger estimated richness than memory subsets. When compared with the clonotypes that were shared by all four sorted-subset donors, the non-shared clonotypes turned out to have lower generation probabilities.

A note on this clone: Its antigen is undetermined.

The input for sorted-subset replicate PCRs was around 0.2 ug DNA, around 30,000 T cell genomes. Only in-frame clones appear in the TCRdb table, and some are missing; sequencing was by immunoSEQ multiplex PCR. Here the sample spans around 700,000 clones, about 78% being singletons. The germline V gene has CDR1 SGHNT and CDR2 YENEEA. With 5 bases removed from V and 10 bases from J, the gap between germline ends came to 16 bases. CDR3 length equals 13 residues. The gene calls are TRBV11-3 and TRBJ2-3; D is possibly TRBD2 (6 bases). This TCR derives from a woman in her 30s in good health. The sample was memory CD4+ T cells sorted from blood. The subset was: CD45RA-negative fraction. DNA for the CDR3: TGTGCCAGCAGCAAGACTAGGGTCACGGCGCAGTATTTT. The encoded protein is CASSKTRVTAQYF.